This TCR beta chain was obtained from a study of T cell responses to AZD1222 COVID-19 vaccine. A word on this clone: The antigen is undetermined.

Sequenced by immunoSEQ multiplex PCR; TCRdb stores in-frame clones only, minus some. Here the sample spans about 110,000 clones, approximately 89% being singletons. Whole-study findings and limits: Rises in breadth and depth of Spike-specific TCRs came after two AZD1222 doses. Nearly half of spike-specific TCRs reportedly target variant regions that are unmutated in the B.1.351 and B.1.1.7 variants. Clonal diversity may have been underestimated, and the donors were mostly white British, with more females than males. The study sampled repertoires only after the peak T cell response.

Germline values: CDR1 SGHDT, CDR2 YYEEEE. This CDR3 contains 16 residues. V dropped 1 base and J dropped 0 bases, with 13 bases sitting between them. The receptor comes from an adult in good health. The rearrangement joins TRBV5-6 to TRBJ1-1; D call uncertain. The source material was peripheral blood, sampled on day 0 of MenACWY control vaccination. CDR3 sequence (DNA): TGTGCCAGCAGCTTGTTAGGGTTTGCGGTGAACACTGAAGCTTTCTTT. Amino acid sequence: CASSLLGFAVNTEAFF.